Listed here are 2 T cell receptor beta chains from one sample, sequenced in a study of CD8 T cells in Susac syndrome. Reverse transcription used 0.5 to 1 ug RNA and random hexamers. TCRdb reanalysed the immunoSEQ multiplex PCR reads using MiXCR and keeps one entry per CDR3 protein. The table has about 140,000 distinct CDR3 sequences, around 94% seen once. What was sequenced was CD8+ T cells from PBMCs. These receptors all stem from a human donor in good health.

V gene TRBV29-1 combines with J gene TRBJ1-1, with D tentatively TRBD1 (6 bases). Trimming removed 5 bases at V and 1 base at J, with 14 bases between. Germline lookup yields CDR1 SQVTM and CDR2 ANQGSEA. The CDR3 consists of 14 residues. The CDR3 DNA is TGCAGCGTTAAACGGGACAACCGGAACACTGAAGCTTTCTTT. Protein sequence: CSVKRDNRNTEAFF.

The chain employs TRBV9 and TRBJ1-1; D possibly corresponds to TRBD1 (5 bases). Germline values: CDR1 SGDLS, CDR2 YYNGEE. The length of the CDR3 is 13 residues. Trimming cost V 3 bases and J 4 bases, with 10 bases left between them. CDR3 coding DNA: TGTGCCAGCAGCGGGGGGGTCCTCACTGAAGCTTTCTTT. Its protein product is CASSGGVLTEAFF.